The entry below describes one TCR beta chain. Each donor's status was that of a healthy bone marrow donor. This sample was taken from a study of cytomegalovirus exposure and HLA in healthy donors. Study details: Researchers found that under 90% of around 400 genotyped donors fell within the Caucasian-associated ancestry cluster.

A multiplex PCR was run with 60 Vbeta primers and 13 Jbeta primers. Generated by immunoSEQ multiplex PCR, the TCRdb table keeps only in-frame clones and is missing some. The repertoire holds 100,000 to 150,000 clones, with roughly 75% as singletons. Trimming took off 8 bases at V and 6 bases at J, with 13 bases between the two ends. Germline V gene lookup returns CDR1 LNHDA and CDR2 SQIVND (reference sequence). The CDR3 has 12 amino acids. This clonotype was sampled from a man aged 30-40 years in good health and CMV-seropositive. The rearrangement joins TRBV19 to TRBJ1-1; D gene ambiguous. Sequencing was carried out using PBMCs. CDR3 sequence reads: CASSFSLSEAFF. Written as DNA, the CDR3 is TGTGCCAGTTCTTTTAGTCTGTCTGAAGCTTTCTTT.